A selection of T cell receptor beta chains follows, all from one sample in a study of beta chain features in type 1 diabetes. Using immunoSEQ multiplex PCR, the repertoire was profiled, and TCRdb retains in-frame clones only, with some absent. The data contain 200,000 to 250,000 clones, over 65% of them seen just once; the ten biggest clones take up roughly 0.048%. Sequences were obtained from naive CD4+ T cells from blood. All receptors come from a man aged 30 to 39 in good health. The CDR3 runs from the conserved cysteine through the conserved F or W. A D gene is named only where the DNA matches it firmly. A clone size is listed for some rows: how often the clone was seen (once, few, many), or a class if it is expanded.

TGCAGCGTTGAACCCCTTCCCGGGACAGGGAACACCGGGGAGCTGTTTTTT | CSVEPLPGTGNTGELFF | NA | TRBD1 | TRBJ2-2 | TRBV29-1
TGTGCCAGCAGTGGAACAGCGAACACCGGGGAGCTGTTTTTT | CASSGTANTGELFF | few | NA | TRBJ2-2 | TRBV25-1
TGTGCCACCAGCAAGGGGACTATCTTCCAAGAGACCCAGTACTTC | CATSKGTIFQETQYF | NA | TRBD2 | TRBJ2-5 | TRBV15
TGTGCCAGCAGCTCAGGTGGCTTGTCAGAGACCCAGTACTTC | CASSSGGLSETQYF | NA | NA | TRBJ2-5 | TRBV7-9
TGCAGCGCTAGGGGCCCCGCCTACGAGCAGTACTTC | CSARGPAYEQYF | NA | NA | TRBJ2-7 | TRBV29-1
TGTGCCAGCAGCCGGGGACGGTCCCAAGAGACCCAGTACTTC | CASSRGRSQETQYF | NA | NA | TRBJ2-5 | TRBV13
TGTGCCAGCAGCACGAGTAGCTCCTACAATGAGCAGTTCTTC | CASSTSSSYNEQFF | NA | NA | TRBJ2-1 | TRBV9
TGCAGCGGCCTGACAGGGCCTGGGGCCAACGTCCTGACTTTC | CSGLTGPGANVLTF | few | TRBD1 | TRBJ2-6 | TRBV29-1
TGTGCCAGCAGCGTATCTTCAGGGGTGAACACTGAAGCTTTCTTT | CASSVSSGVNTEAFF | NA | NA | TRBJ1-1 | TRBV9
TGCAGCGTGGCTACCGGGACAGGGGCCCAGCCCCAGCATTTT | CSVATGTGAQPQHF | NA | TRBD1 | TRBJ1-5 | TRBV29-1
TGTGCCAGCAGTTACGACAGCTACAATGAGCAGTTCTTC | CASSYDSYNEQFF | few | NA | TRBJ2-1 | TRBV6-5
TGTGCCAGCAGCCCGATGGACAGGAGCACAGATACGCAGTATTTT | CASSPMDRSTDTQYF | NA | TRBD1 | TRBJ2-3 | TRBV7-2
TGTGCCAGCAGCTTAGTGCCGGGACTAGCGGGAGTTACAGATACGCAGTATTTT | CASSLVPGLAGVTDTQYF | NA | TRBD2 | TRBJ2-3 | TRBV13
TGTGCCAGCAGCTTGGAGGGACAGAACTATGGCTACACCTTC | CASSLEGQNYGYTF | NA | TRBD1 | TRBJ1-2 | TRBV5-4
TGTGCCTGGAGAGGGAACAGGGCCTCCTACGAGCAGTACTTC | CAWRGNRASYEQYF | NA | NA | TRBJ2-7 | TRBV30
TGTGCCTGGAATGACAGGGGCGCAAATCAGCCCCAGCATTTT | CAWNDRGANQPQHF | NA | TRBD1 | TRBJ1-5 | TRBV30
TGTGCCAGCAGCCCTGCGACAGGGTCTGGCTACACCTTC | CASSPATGSGYTF | NA | TRBD1 | TRBJ1-2 | TRBV7-6
TGTGCCAGCAGTTTTTGGGAGCAAGAGACCCAGTACTTC | CASSFWEQETQYF | NA | NA | TRBJ2-5 | TRBV28
TGTGCCTGGAGCGTGACTAGCGGGAGACCAGATACGCAGTATTTT | CAWSVTSGRPDTQYF | few | TRBD2 | TRBJ2-3 | TRBV30
TGTGCCAGCAGGGGACAGGCTGGAGAGCAGTACTTC | CASRGQAGEQYF | NA | TRBD1 | TRBJ2-7 | TRBV6-5
TGCGCCAGTCCTGGTGGGAACAGGGATGATCAGCCCCAGCATTTT | CASPGGNRDDQPQHF | NA | NA | TRBJ1-5 | TRBV23-1
TGCAGCGTTTCTAGGAAATCGAACACCGGGGAGCTGTTTTTT | CSVSRKSNTGELFF | NA | NA | TRBJ2-2 | TRBV29-1
TGTGCTAGTGGTTTGTCCCAGAGCTATGGCTACACCTTC | CASGLSQSYGYTF | NA | NA | TRBJ1-2 | TRBV12-5
TGTGCCAGCAGCTTAGTGGGGGGCAAGAGCTATGAGCAGTTCTTC | CASSLVGGKSYEQFF | NA | NA | TRBJ2-1 | TRBV7-9
TGTGCCACCAGCAGAGATCTTCGGGGAGGAGAGACCCAGTACTTC | CATSRDLRGGETQYF | NA | NA | TRBJ2-5 | TRBV15
TGCAGCGTTGACACGGGGACTGGGGCCAACGTCCTGACTTTC | CSVDTGTGANVLTF | NA | NA | TRBJ2-6 | TRBV29-1
TGTGCCAGCAGCGGACAGGGGGCGACGGGGACCCAGTACTTC | CASSGQGATGTQYF | NA | TRBD1 | TRBJ2-5 | TRBV25-1
TGTGCCAGCAGCTTGGCCGGGGTTTTCTCTAGCACAGATACGCAGTATTTT | CASSLAGVFSSTDTQYF | NA | NA | TRBJ2-3 | TRBV13
TGTGCCAGCAGCTTAGTATCTTTATACGAGCAGTACTTC | CASSLVSLYEQYF | few | NA | TRBJ2-7 | TRBV7-2
TGTGCCTGGAGCAGGGCAGATACGCAGTATTTT | CAWSRADTQYF | few | NA | TRBJ2-3 | TRBV30
TGTGCCAGCAGTCCCCTTCCAGGAGAGCAGTTCTTC | CASSPLPGEQFF | NA | NA | TRBJ2-1 | TRBV2
TGTGCTAGTGGTAGCACAGGGGGTCCAGATACGCAGTATTTT | CASGSTGGPDTQYF | NA | TRBD1 | TRBJ2-3 | TRBV12-5
TGTGCCAGCTCACGGATGACAGGGCGCTCTGGAAACACCATATATTTT | CASSRMTGRSGNTIYF | NA | TRBD1 | TRBJ1-3 | TRBV18
TGTGCCAGCAGCGTAGGTCCCGGGGCCGATACGCAGTATTTT | CASSVGPGADTQYF | NA | NA | TRBJ2-3 | TRBV9
TGTGCCTGGAGTATAAACACTGAAGCTTTCTTT | CAWSINTEAFF | once | NA | TRBJ1-1 | TRBV30
TGTGCCAGCTCACCACGGGACCTTGAGCAGTTCTTC | CASSPRDLEQFF | NA | NA | TRBJ2-1 | TRBV18
TGTGCCTCAAACAGGGGAACAGATACGCAGTATTTT | CASNRGTDTQYF | NA | TRBD1 | TRBJ2-3 | TRBV30
TGTGCCTGGAAAGCGACTAAACAAGAGACCCAGTACTTC | CAWKATKQETQYF | NA | NA | TRBJ2-5 | TRBV30
TGTGCCATCAGTGATGGAGACATGGGGGCCAACGTCCTGACTTTC | CAISDGDMGANVLTF | NA | NA | TRBJ2-6 | TRBV10-3
TGTGCCAGCAGCGTAGAGGCTAGCCGCTCCTACAATGAGCAGTTCTTC | CASSVEASRSYNEQFF | NA | NA | TRBJ2-1 | TRBV9
TGCAGTGCTAGATCCGAAGAGACCCAGTACTTC | CSARSEETQYF | NA | NA | TRBJ2-5 | TRBV20-1
TGTGCCTGGACTAGCTCTGGGGCCAACGTCCTGACTTTC | CAWTSSGANVLTF | NA | NA | TRBJ2-6 | TRBV30